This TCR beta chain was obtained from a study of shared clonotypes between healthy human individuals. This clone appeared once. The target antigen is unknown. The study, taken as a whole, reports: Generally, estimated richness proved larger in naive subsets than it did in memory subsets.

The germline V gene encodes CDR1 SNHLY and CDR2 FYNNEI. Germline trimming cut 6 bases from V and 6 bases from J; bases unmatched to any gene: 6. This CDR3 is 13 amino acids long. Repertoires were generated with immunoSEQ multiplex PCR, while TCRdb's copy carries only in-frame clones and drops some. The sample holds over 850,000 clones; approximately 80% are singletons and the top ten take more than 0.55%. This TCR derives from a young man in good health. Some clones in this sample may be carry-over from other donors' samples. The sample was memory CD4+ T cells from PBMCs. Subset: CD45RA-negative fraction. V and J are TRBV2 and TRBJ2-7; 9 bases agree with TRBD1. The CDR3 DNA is TGTGCCAGCAGGGGGACAGGGCAGTCCGAGCAGTACTTC. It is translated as CASRGTGQSEQYF. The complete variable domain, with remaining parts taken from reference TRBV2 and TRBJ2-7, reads EPEVTQTPSHQVTQMGQEVILRCVPISNHLYFYWYRQILGQKVEFLVSFYNNEISEKSEIFDDQFSVERPDGSNFTLKIRSTKLEDSAMYFCASRGTGQSEQYFGPGTRLTVT.